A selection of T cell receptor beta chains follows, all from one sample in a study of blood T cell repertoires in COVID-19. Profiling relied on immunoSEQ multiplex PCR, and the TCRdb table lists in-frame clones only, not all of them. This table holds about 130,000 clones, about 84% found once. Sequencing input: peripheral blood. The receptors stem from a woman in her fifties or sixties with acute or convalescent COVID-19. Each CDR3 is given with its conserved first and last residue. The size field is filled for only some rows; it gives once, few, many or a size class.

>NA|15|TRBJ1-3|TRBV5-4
CASSYDRGHGNTIYF
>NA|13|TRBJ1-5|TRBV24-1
CATSSTGNQPQHF
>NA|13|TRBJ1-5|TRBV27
CASRSEGRGPQHF
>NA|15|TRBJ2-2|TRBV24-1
CATSAGTANTGELFF
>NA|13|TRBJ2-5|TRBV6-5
CASSPPGQETQYF
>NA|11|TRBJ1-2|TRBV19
CASQGGYGYTF
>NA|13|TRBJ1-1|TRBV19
CASRGPRNTEAFF
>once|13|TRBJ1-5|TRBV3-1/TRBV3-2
CASSPGLEQPQHF
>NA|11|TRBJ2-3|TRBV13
CASSPGATQYF
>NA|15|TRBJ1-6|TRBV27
CASSGRPSGNSPLHF
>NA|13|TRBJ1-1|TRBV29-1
CSVEKTGGTEAFF
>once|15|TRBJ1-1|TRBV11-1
CASSPGQAPNTEAFF
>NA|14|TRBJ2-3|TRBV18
CASSPRQGPDTQYF
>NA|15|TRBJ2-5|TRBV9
CASSPRQGADATQYF
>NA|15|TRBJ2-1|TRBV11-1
CASSLGLADHNEQFF
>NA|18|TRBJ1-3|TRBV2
CASRRPNDPGQAGNTIYF
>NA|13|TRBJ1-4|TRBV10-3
CAAQQGLNEKLFF
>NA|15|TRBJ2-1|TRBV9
CASSGEANSYNEQFF